This record concerns one TCR beta chain sequence. This clone has only a few counts. No antigen is known for it. The record has no base qualities; no much larger clone is one base away. Thymus tissue was collected as surgical resects that were removed during corrective cardiac surgery. In Finland, the donors were immunologically healthy infants who were having open corrective cardiac surgery for congenital heart defects. Thymocytes were freed from the tissue by mechanical means and kept at -70 degrees C as pellets of roughly 9-30 million cells. Genomic DNA was extracted from frozen cell pellets with a QIAsymphony instrument. The germline V gene yields SGDLS for CDR1 and YYNGEE for CDR2. The CDR3 runs 19 residues from the cysteine to the phenylalanine. Solely the CDR3 DNA is kept, with 57 bases framed from the first base. Trimmed from V: 4 bases; trimmed from J: 4 bases; junction bases lacking a gene match: 20.

Using the immunoSEQ multiplex PCR assay, the TCRB and TCRAD loci were amplified from a standardized quantity of quality-controlled genomic DNA. The amplicons spanned the V(D)J region and were long enough to cover the CDR3 and allow V and J genes to be identified. Through the commercial immunoSEQ service, the amplicons were sequenced on an Illumina platform. On the authors' methods: Primer bias and sequencing errors were corrected as previously described, and TCRAD and TCRB definitions were based on the IMGT database. Repertoires were analysed with immunoSEQ Analyzer 3.0 and VDJTools, covering basic statistics, V/J segment usage, diversity estimates, rarefaction and pairwise overlap. Diversity was estimated with Chao1, ChaoE, Efron-Thisted, Shannon and inverse Simpson indices, and also on datasets down-sampled to the smallest sample. Repertoire overlap was determined by strict matching of CDR3 nucleotide sequence, V gene and J gene, and Jaccard-based multidimensional scaling clustering was applied. TCRdb took this table from immuneACCESS and kept in-frame rearrangements with V and J called. Such tables lack part of the clones; where checked against another copy, unresolved V genes explain under half of the gap, and the rest is unexplained. That table supplies the V and J calls and clone size; D and trimming were determined from the DNA. Across this sample there are tens of thousands of clones, with 85% to 95% seen only once. Around 0.037% of the sample is held by the ten biggest clonotypes.

This sample is drawn from a study of human thymus T cells (dated by TCRdb to 2020 to 2022). The study in broad terms: The study described the TCR alpha and beta repertoires in under ten infant thymus samples and a few matching peripheral blood samples. The cohort included six male and two female infants, with donor ages spanning 7 to 244 days.

Overall study results and their limits: V and J gene segment usage appeared biased in both thymic and peripheral blood repertoires. According to the related research, thymic TCR repertoires were highly overlapping among unrelated individuals. On average, thymus samples gave 650,000 to 1,000,000 unique TCRB clonotypes, whereas blood samples gave roughly 86,000.

Here the chain combines TRBV9 and TRBJ1-3; TRBD1 agrees with 7 junctional bases. The TCR sequence derives from a girl less than two years old with a congenital heart defect but otherwise immunologically healthy. Sequencing input: thymus tissue. The CDR3 protein: CASSRGTAEEGRVGNTIYF. In nucleotide form, the sequence is TGTGCCAGCAGCCGCGGGACAGCCGAAGAGGGGAGGGTAGGAAACACCATATATTTT.